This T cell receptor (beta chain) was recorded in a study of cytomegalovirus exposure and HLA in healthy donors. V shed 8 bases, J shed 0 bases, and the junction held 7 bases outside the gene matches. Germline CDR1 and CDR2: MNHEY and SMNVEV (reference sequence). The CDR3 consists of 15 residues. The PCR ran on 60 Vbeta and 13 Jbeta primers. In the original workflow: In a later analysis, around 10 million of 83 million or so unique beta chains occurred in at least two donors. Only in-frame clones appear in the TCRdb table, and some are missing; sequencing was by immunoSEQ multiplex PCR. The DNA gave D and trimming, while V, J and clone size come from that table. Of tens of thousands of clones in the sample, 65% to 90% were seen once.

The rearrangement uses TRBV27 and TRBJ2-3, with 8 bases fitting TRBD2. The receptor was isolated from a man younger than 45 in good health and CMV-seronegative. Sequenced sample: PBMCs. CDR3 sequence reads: CASRKLAASTDTQYF. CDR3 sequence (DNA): TGTGCCAGCCGGAAACTAGCGGCTAGCACAGATACGCAGTATTTT.